This TCR beta chain was documented in a study of blood T cell repertoires in COVID-19. On the study more broadly: Both acute and convalescent COVID-19 samples were obtained from the United States, Italy and Spain.

As handled by the study authors: Amplified reference gene primers provided the basis for estimating nucleated cell counts. The protocol was immunoSEQ multiplex PCR, while the TCRdb copy is restricted to in-frame clones and leaves out a portion. V and J calls and clone size follow that table, whereas D and trimming were derived from the DNA. The table includes 40,000 to 50,000 clones, 79% detected once. Germline CDR1 reads MNHNY; CDR2 reads SVGAGI (reference sequence). V trimming: 5 bases; J trimming: 4 bases; junction bases outside the gene matches: 15. The CDR3 has 17 amino acids. Sequencing input: peripheral blood. The rearrangement uses TRBV6-6 and TRBJ2-5; 8 nucleotides agree with TRBD1. The clonotype was recovered from a man between 65 and 85 years old with acute or convalescent COVID-19. CDR3 residues: CASSQNVQGASVETQYF. The DNA for the CDR3 is TGTGCCAGCAGTCAAAACGTTCAGGGGGCATCCGTAGAGACCCAGTACTTC.